The subject of this entry is one T cell receptor (beta chain). No cognate antigen has been identified for it. Base-call qualities are not available, and no considerably larger clone is one nucleotide away. The sample's time point, from its label and the paper: peripheral blood 6 weeks after treatment start. A total of under 35 patients with locally advanced or metastatic urothelial carcinoma, treated at Memorial Sloan Kettering on a trial protocol, made up the cohort. Peripheral blood mononuclear cells were collected pretreatment and during treatment, with between 1 and 8 total time points per patient. The Qiagen DNeasy Blood extraction kit was used to purify genomic DNA from total PBMCs and tumor samples. PBMCs were collected pretreatment and during treatment, and were isolated and stored as previously described. This specimen belongs to a study of PD-L1 blockade in urothelial cancer (dated by TCRdb to about 2017). For context, the study as a whole: Therapy was started in the mid-2010s for all patients, and atezolizumab 1,200 mg was administered intravenously every 3 weeks. About 90% of the roughly 30 patients were identified as males with urothelial cancer of bladder origin, and a prior smoking history was reported by 18 of 29 patients. Patients had an ECOG performance status of 0 or 1 and had received between 0 and 3 prior chemotherapy regimens. Blood samples were analyzed at 3 weeks after treatment start (second dose) and at 6 weeks after treatment start. Blood samples yielded a median of about 150,000 T cells and tens of thousands of unique TCRs, with median clonality around 0.084. The study, an exploratory multi-omic analysis, examined somatic, immune and clinical correlates of response to PD-L1 blockade with atezolizumab in urothelial cancer. TCR sequencing covered pretreatment tumor samples and matched, serially collected peripheral blood taken before and after atezolizumab treatment. Progression-free survival longer than 6 months counted as durable clinical benefit, and TCR features were additionally tested against both progression-free and overall survival. In the same patients, pretreatment tumors underwent whole exome sequencing and RNA sequencing in addition to TCR sequencing. Nine patients achieved durable clinical benefit and some 21 did not. Pretreatment blood TCR-seq was available for 30 or so patients, at least one posttreatment blood collection was obtained for approximately 25 patients, and tumor TCR-seq was available for approximately 25 patients. What the research found in general, with its limitations: A pretreatment peripheral blood TCR clonality below the median was linked to improved progression-free and overall survival. Patients with durable benefit showed greater expansion of tumor-associated TCR clones in peripheral blood 3 weeks after starting treatment (n ≈ 21, p = 0.022). Because of the small sample size (n ≈ 30) and the many exploratory analyses performed, the results are intended to be regarded as hypothesis-generating.

Synthetic TCR analog templates were spiked into each PCR to estimate absolute template abundance from read counts. TCRbeta CDR3 regions were amplified from genomic DNA with bias-controlled V and J gene primers using the immunoSEQ assay. Sequencing of rearranged TCRbeta segments was done at approximately 20X coverage. Regarding the original processing steps: Sequencing errors were corrected by clustering and CDR3s were annotated against IMGT to assign V, D and J genes. Only productive TCRbeta rearrangements were used in downstream analyses, excluding out-of-frame or stop-codon sequences. To compute clonality, Shannon entropy was normalized by the log of the number of unique productive sequences and then subtracted from one. Clones differing between time points or between blood and tumor were identified using Fisher's exact test with Benjamini-Hochberg correction, with an adjusted p below 0.01 applied as the threshold. Entries here come from immuneACCESS through TCRdb and include only in-frame sequences with V and J called. Some clones fail to appear in such tables; in the studies checked, an unresolved V gene covers under half of the shortfall, and the cause of the remainder is unknown. The V and J calls and clone size were taken over from that table, and D and trimming were inferred from the DNA. Across this sample there are around 100,000 clones, with 85% to 95% seen only once. The leading ten clones occupy less than 5% of the sample.

The V and J ends are trimmed by 1 base and 4 bases, leaving 18 bases between them. Per the germline V gene, SQVTM is the CDR1 and ANQGSEA is the CDR2. The CDR3 measures 16 amino acids from cysteine to phenylalanine. Of all the DNA, just the CDR3 is kept, 48 bases in frame from base 1. The chain employs TRBV29-1 and TRBJ2-3; D gene: possibly TRBD2, on 5 matching bases. The sequencing used PBMCs, collected around atezolizumab (anti-PD-L1) treatment. This TCR was recovered from a man in his sixties with urothelial cancer. Read as DNA, the sequence is TGCAGCGTTGAAGGGGTAGCCGAGGGTTCGGCAGATACGCAGTATTTT. Its translation reads: CSVEGVAEGSADTQYF.